The T cell receptor beta chain described here comes from a study of cytomegalovirus exposure and HLA in healthy donors. The V end lost 4 bases, the J end lost 4 bases, and 16 bases lay between the germline ends. This CDR3 has 15 amino acids. The germline V gene has CDR1 LNHDA and CDR2 SQIVND (reference sequence). With 60 Vbeta and 13 Jbeta primers, the PCR was carried out. Produced via immunoSEQ multiplex PCR; TCRdb's table is partial and in-frame only. The sample shows 160,000 or so clones, 76% of them seen only once. The rearrangement links TRBV19 to TRBJ1-2, with D uncertain. Sample: PBMCs. The receptor comes from a man in his 60s in good health and CMV-seronegative. CDR3 coding DNA: TGTGCCAGTAGTAATCGGGAAGGAACCTTCTATGGCTACACCTTC. As protein: CASSNREGTFYGYTF. The full variable domain, completed using reference TRBV19 and TRBJ1-2, is DGGITQSPKYLFRKEGQNVTLSCEQNLNHDAMYWYRQDPGQGLRLIYYSQIVNDFQKGDIAEGYSVSREKKESFPLTVTSAQKNPTAFYLCASSNREGTFYGYTFGSGTRLTVV.